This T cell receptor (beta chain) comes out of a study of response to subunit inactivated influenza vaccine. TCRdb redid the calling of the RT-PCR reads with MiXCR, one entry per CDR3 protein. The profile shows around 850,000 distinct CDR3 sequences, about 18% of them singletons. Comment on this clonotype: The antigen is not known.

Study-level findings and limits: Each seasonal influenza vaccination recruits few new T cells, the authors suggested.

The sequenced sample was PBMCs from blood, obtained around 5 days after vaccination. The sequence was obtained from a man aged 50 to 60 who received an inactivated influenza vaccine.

The CDR3 bases are TGTGCCAGCAGCGTCCCACGACAGGGGCCGAACACCGGGGAGCTGTTTTTT. It yields the protein CASSVPRQGPNTGELFF. J is TRBJ2-2 and V is TRBV9; 8 positions match TRBD1. This CDR3 contains 17 residues. With V trimmed by 2 bases and J by 0 bases, 6 bases remained unmatched. Germline V gene data show CDR1 as SGDLS and CDR2 as YYNGEE.